This record covers a single TCR beta chain. Profiled with immunoSEQ multiplex PCR; TCRdb holds only in-frame clones, not every one. The data contain some 130,000 clones, under 95% of them singletons. Germline CDR1 reads SGHDT; CDR2 reads YYEEEE. This CDR3 comprises 16 residues. With 4 bases clipped from V and 1 base from J, the junction kept 8 bases outside the gene matches. The source of the sample is a study of OX40 agonist ivuxolimab in advanced cancers. Study overall: Every 2 weeks, patients received ivuxolimab intravenously, dosed at 0.01 to 10 mg/kg.

The specimen comprised CD4+ or CD8+ T cells sorted from blood, sampled in a trial of the OX40 agonist ivuxolimab. The V call is TRBV5-6, the J call TRBJ1-1; 9 nucleotides match TRBD1. The receptor was derived from an adult with an advanced solid tumor such as melanoma, head and neck, liver or kidney cancer. The CDR3 sequence: CASSKLGGQGNTEAFF. The CDR3 DNA reads TGTGCCAGCAGCAAATTGGGGGGACAGGGGAACACTGAAGCTTTCTTT. Supplemented by reference TRBV5-6 and TRBJ1-1, the full variable domain reads DAGVTQSPTHLIKTRGQQVTLRCSPKSGHDTVSWYQQALGQGPQFIFQYYEEEERQRGNFPDRFSGHQFPNYSSELNVNALLLGDSALYLCASSKLGGQGNTEAFFGQGTRLTVV.